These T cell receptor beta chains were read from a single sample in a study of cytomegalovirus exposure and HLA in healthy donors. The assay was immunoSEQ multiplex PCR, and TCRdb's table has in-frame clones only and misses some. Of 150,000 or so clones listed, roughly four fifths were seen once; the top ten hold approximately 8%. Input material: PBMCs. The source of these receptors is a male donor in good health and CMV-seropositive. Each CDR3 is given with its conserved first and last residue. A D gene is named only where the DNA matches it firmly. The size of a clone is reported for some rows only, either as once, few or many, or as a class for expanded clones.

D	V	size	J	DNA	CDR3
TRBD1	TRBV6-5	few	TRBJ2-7	TGTGCCAGCAGTTATACTGAGGGGGCGAGTTCCGAGCAGTACTTC	CASSYTEGASSEQYF
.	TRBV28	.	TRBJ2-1	TGTGCCACCGAACCGGGTTCTAGCTCCTACAATGAGCAGTTCTTC	CATEPGSSSYNEQFF
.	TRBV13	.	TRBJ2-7	TGTGCCAGCAGCTTTCTGCGGGACTCCTGGTACTTC	CASSFLRDSWYF
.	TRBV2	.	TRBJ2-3	TGTGCCAGCAGTGCAGGCGGGGGCCCAGGAACGCAGTATTTT	CASSAGGGPGTQYF
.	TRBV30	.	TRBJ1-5	TGTGCCTGGAGTGTTTCTGGTGCCAGGCCCCAGCATTTT	CAWSVSGARPQHF
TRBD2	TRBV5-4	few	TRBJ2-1	TGTGCCAGCAGCCAAGGACTAGCGGGAAACAATGAGCAGTTCTTC	CASSQGLAGNNEQFF
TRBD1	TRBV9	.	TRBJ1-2	TGTGCCAGCAGCTTTTCCGAGGGGGCGGATGGCTACACCTTC	CASSFSEGADGYTF
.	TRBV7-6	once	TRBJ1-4	TGTGCCAGCAGCCAACGACCGGGACTGATTAATGAAAAACTGTTTTTT	CASSQRPGLINEKLFF
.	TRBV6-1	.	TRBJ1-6	TGTGCCAGCAGAAGACAGTTACTTAATTCACCCCTCCACTTT	CASRRQLLNSPLHF
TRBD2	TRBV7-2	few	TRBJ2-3	TGTGCCAGCAGCGACCTGGGACTAGCGGGGAAGGATACGCAGTATTTT	CASSDLGLAGKDTQYF
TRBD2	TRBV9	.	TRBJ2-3	TGTGCCAGCAGCGTGGCGCTAGCGGGGGGTACAGATACGCAGTATTTT	CASSVALAGGTDTQYF
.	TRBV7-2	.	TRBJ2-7	TGTGCCAGCAGGCCACCCTCAGGGGTTAGCGAGCAGTACTTC	CASRPPSGVSEQYF
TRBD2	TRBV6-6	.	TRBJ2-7	TGTGCCAGCAGTCCCGGAGCGGGACCCTCCTACGAGCAGTACTTC	CASSPGAGPSYEQYF
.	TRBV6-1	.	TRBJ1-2	TGTGCCGGATCGGCAGGGGAAGCCTATGGCTACACCTTC	CAGSAGEAYGYTF
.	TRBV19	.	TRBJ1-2	TGTGCCAGTAGGGACTGGAATAACTATGGCTACACCTTC	CASRDWNNYGYTF
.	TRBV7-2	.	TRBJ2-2	TGTGCCAGCAGCTTAAGCCCGAACGGCGGGGAGCTGTTTTTT	CASSLSPNGGELFF
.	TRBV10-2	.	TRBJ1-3	TGCGCCAGCAGCGCGAGCTCTGGAAACACCATATATTTT	CASSASSGNTIYF
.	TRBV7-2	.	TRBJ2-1	TGTGCCAGCAGCTTAGTAGGGGGTTACTCCTACAATGAGCAGTTCTTC	CASSLVGGYSYNEQFF
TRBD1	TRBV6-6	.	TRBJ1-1	TGTGCCAGCAGTTTGACAGGGATTGGGAACACTGAAGCTTTCTTT	CASSLTGIGNTEAFF
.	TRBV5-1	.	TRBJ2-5	TGCGCCAGCAGCTTGGCCCAGGGAGAGACCCAGTACTTC	CASSLAQGETQYF
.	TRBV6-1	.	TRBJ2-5	TGTGCCAGCAGTGGGGCCCCGGGGGAGACCCAGTACTTC	CASSGAPGETQYF
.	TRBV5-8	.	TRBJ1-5	TGTGCCAACTCACTGAATAGCAATCAGCCCCAGCATTTT	CANSLNSNQPQHF
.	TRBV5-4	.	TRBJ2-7	TGTGCCAGCAGCTTGGGACAGGAATTTTCCTACGAGCAGTACTTC	CASSLGQEFSYEQYF
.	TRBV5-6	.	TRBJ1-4	TGTGCCAGCAGCTTGAGAGGGAGGGAACTGTTTTTT	CASSLRGRELFF
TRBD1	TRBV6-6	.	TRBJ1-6	TGTGCCAGCAGCAGGGGACAGTATTCACCCCTCCACTTT	CASSRGQYSPLHF
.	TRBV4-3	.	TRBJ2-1	TGCGCCAGCAGCCAAGACCGTTCCCGTGAGCAGTTCTTC	CASSQDRSREQFF
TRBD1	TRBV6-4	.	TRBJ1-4	TGTGCCAGCAGTGACTCCTTCGGACAGGGCAATGAAAAACTGTTTTTT	CASSDSFGQGNEKLFF
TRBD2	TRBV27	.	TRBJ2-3	TGTGCCAGCAGTTTACACCAGATCATGACTAGCGGGAGTAGTGGAGATACGCAGTATTTT	CASSLHQIMTSGSSGDTQYF
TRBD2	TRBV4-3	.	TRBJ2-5	TGCGCCAGCAGCCTGGGGACTAGCGGAAATCTAGGGTCCCAGTACTTC	CASSLGTSGNLGSQYF
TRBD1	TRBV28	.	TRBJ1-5	TGTGCCAGCAGTTTAGACAGGGTGGATCAGCCCCAGCATTTT	CASSLDRVDQPQHF
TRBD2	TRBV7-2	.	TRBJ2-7	TGTGCCAGCAGCTTAGGGGCTAGCGGGAGGGCGGTCTACGAGCAGTACTTC	CASSLGASGRAVYEQYF
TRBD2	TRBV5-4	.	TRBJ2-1	TGTGCCAGCAGCTTGCGAGCGGGAGCCTACAATGAGCAGTTCTTC	CASSLRAGAYNEQFF
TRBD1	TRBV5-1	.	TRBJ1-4	TGCGCCAGCAGCCAAGACTTGACAGGGACTGAGGAAAAACTGTTTTTT	CASSQDLTGTEEKLFF
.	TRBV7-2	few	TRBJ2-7	TGTGCCAGCAGCTTAGGGACAGCCTACGAGCAGTACTTC	CASSLGTAYEQYF
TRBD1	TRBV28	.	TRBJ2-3	TGTGCCAGCAGTCCGCCGGGACAGGGGGCCTATTTT	CASSPPGQGAYF
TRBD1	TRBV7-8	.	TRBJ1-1	TGTGCCAGCAGCTCCTCGACAGGGTTGGCTGAAGCTTTCTTT	CASSSSTGLAEAFF
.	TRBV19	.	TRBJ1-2	TGTGCCAGTATTGCCCGGCAGGGTCGGGGCTACACCTTC	CASIARQGRGYTF
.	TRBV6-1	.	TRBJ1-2	TGTGCCAGCAAAGAGGCAGGGGTCGCGGATGGCTACACCTTC	CASKEAGVADGYTF
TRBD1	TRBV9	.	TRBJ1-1	TGTGCCAGCAGCAGGTCGTATAGGACAGGGGACCTTAAGAACACTGAAGCTTTCTTT	CASSRSYRTGDLKNTEAFF
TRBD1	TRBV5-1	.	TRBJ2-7	TGCGCCAGCAGCTTGGATGGGACAGGGGACTACGAGCAGTACTTC	CASSLDGTGDYEQYF
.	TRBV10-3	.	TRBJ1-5	TGTGCCATCAGTTCAACTCAGGAAGGACAGCCCCAGCATTTT	CAISSTQEGQPQHF
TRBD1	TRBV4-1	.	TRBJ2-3	TGCGCCAGCAGCCAAGATCGTGAACGGGGACAGGGGGAATCGGATACGCAGTATTTT	CASSQDRERGQGESDTQYF
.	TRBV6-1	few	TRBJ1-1	TGTGCCAGCAGGAGGAGGGGAGACACTGAAGCTTTCTTT	CASRRRGDTEAFF
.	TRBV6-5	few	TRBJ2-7	TGTGCCAGCTCCCTCGGCGGGGCCCCTCTCAACGAGCAGTACTTC	CASSLGGAPLNEQYF
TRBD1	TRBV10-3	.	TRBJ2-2	TGTGCCATCAGGAGACAGGGTTCGGCCACCGGGGAGCTGTTTTTT	CAIRRQGSATGELFF
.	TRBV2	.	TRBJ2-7	TGTGCCAGCAGACCTGATAGTGGGGGCTACTACGAGCAGTACTTC	CASRPDSGGYYEQYF